The 14 T cell receptor beta chains below all came from one sample that was sequenced in a study of T-cell reconstitution after alpha-beta-depleted transplantation in children. Unique molecular identifiers were used in preparing the TCRbeta library. TCRdb recomputed calls from the PCR reads with MiXCR, one row per CDR3 protein. The data hold fewer than 550,000 distinct CDR3 sequences, with about a tenth observed a single time. The source was PBMCs from the stem cell graft donor, collected from the stem cell graft. These TCRs come from a human donor who donated a stem cell graft to a child with acute myeloid leukemia.

In its sample, this clonotype was seen a few times. The chain carries TRBV5-1 and TRBJ2-5; tentatively, D is TRBD2 (5 bases). V shed 1 base and J shed 4 bases, with 14 bases lying between them. CDR1 is SGHRS and CDR2 is YFSETQ in the germline V gene. CDR3 size: 15 residues. Here the CDR3 DNA reads TGCGCCAGCAGCTTGTCACCCCAAGGGAGAGAGACCCAGTACTTC. Translating it yields CASSLSPQGRETQYF.

Remarks on this clonotype: A much bigger clone sits one base away, suggesting this may be a read error. The rearrangement links TRBV9 to TRBJ2-1; D remains ambiguous. The CDR3 covers 15 residues. Trimming removed 2 bases from V and 0 bases from J, with 9 bases in between. Germline CDR1 is SGDLS and CDR2 is YYNGEE. CDR3 loop: CASSVTWVSYNEQFF. CDR3 DNA sequence: TGTGCCAGCAGCGTCACATGGGTCTCCTACAATGAGCAGTTCTTC.

The chain has TRBV10-3 and TRBJ2-3, with TRBD1 matching 8 bases. The CDR3 covers 14 residues. CDR1 is ENHRY, CDR2 SYGVKD, per germline. Trimming at V came to 10 bases and at J to 0 bases, leaving 6 bases not matched to a gene. CDR3 nucleotides: TGTGCCAGCACGCAGGGGGCTAGCACAGATACGCAGTATTTT. Translated: CASTQGASTDTQYF.

The chain carries TRBV25-1 and TRBJ2-2; 13 bases map to TRBD2. Losses at the gene ends were 6 bases for V and 4 bases for J; bases not matched to a gene: 8. This CDR3 contains 17 residues. CDR1 is MGHDK, CDR2 SYGVNS, per germline. The DNA for the CDR3 is TGTGCCAGCAGCGGACTAGCGGGAGTAATGGGCACCGGGGAGCTGTTTTTT. Encoded protein: CASSGLAGVMGTGELFF.

About this clonotype: Mismatch with germline at one junction end may stem from a read error. The chain carries TRBV7-9 and TRBJ2-4; D is unclear. There are 15 residues in the CDR3. CDR1 is SEHNR, CDR2 FQNEAQ, per germline (reference sequence). In DNA form, the CDR3 reads TGTGCCAGCAGCCAGACCGGACCAGCCAACAACATTCAGTACTTC. Protein: CASSQTGPANNIQYF.

The sample holds a few counts of this clonotype. V usage is TRBV29-1 and J usage is TRBJ1-1; D is undetermined. CDR3 length equals 12 residues. Trimming shortened V by 1 base and J by 4 bases, and 7 bases separated the two germline ends. Germline V lookup: CDR1 SQVTM, CDR2 ANQGSEA. The CDR3 protein is CSVEAPPTEAFF. The CDR3 DNA follows: TGCAGCGTTGAAGCCCCCCCCACTGAAGCTTTCTTT. The complete variable domain, with remaining parts taken from reference TRBV29-1 and TRBJ1-1, reads SAVISQKPSRDICQRGTSLTIQCQVDSQVTMMFWYRQQPGQSLTLIATANQGSEATYESGFVIDKFPISRPNLTFSTLTVSNMSPEDSSIYLCSVEAPPTEAFFGQGTRLTVV.

The chain links TRBV20-1 to TRBJ2-5; no clear D gene. Trimming cost V 3 bases and J 2 bases, with 10 bases left between them. This CDR3 spans 13 amino acids. Germline V lookup: CDR1 DFQATT, CDR2 SNEGSKA (reference sequence). CDR3 DNA sequence: TGCAGTGCTAGGCTACATACGCAAGAGACCCAGTACTTC. Its protein product is CSARLHTQETQYF.

This clonotype has a handful of counts. This chain uses TRBV7-9 with TRBJ2-1, with D perhaps TRBD1 (7 bases). Trimming removed 5 bases from V and 6 bases from J, with 17 bases in between. CDR3 size: 15 residues. In germline, CDR1 is SEHNR, CDR2 FQNEAQ (reference sequence). Written as DNA, the CDR3 is TGTGCCAGCAGCCCCTCGGGCAGGGGGGTCAATGAGCAGTTCTTC. As protein: CASSPSGRGVNEQFF.

This clonotype was observed a handful of times. The chain joins TRBV20-1 to TRBJ2-5; D remains unclear. This CDR3 has 16 residues. V shed 1 base and J shed 3 bases, with 18 bases lying between them. Looked up from germline, CDR1 is DFQATT and CDR2 is SNEGSKA (reference sequence). CDR3: CSARGTGSGWKETQYF. CDR3 sequence (DNA): TGCAGTGCTAGAGGCACGGGTTCGGGCTGGAAAGAGACCCAGTACTTC.

This chain's CDR3 is CASSIPGLVHEQFF. The CDR3 nucleotides are TGCGCCAGCAGCATCCCGGGACTAGTCCATGAGCAGTTCTTC. The J gene is TRBJ2-1, the V gene TRBV4-1; 8 positions agree with TRBD2. The CDR3 is made up of 14 amino acids. Trimming at V came to 5 bases and at J to 8 bases, leaving 8 bases not matched to a gene. CDR1 is MGHRA, CDR2 YSYEKL, per germline.

This clonotype has ten or more counts. This CDR3 reads CASSQDFRTGGGGEQFF. The CDR3 DNA sequence: TGTGCCAGCAGCCAAGATTTTAGGACAGGGGGCGGGGGTGAGCAGTTCTTC. The chain couples TRBV3-1 to TRBJ2-1; 11 bases agree with TRBD1. The CDR3 is made up of 17 amino acids. Losses at the gene ends were 0 bases for V and 9 bases for J; bases not matched to a gene: 10. The V gene's germline CDR1 is LGHDT and CDR2 YNNKEL (reference sequence).

Many counts were recorded for this clonotype. The rearrangement uses TRBV6-2 or TRBV6-3 and TRBJ2-1, with 10 bases identical to TRBD2. The germline gives CDR1 MNHEY, CDR2 SVGEGT. Trimming removed 2 bases from V and 9 bases from J; junction bases left unmatched: 7. CDR3 length: 15 amino acids. In nucleotides, the CDR3 is TGTGCCAGCAGTTACAGGGCTAGCGGGAGAGGTGAGCAGTTCTTC. It translates to CASSYRASGRGEQFF.

The chain carries TRBV29-1 and TRBJ2-3, with TRBD2 matching 11 bases. CDR3 length: 13 residues. CDR1 is SQVTM and CDR2 is ANQGSEA in the germline V gene. V trimming: 4 bases; J trimming: 10 bases; junction bases outside the gene matches: 7. CDR3 DNA sequence: TGCAGCGTTGTAGCGGGAGGGCCGTTTTCGCAGTATTTT. Protein: CSVVAGGPFSQYF.

V is TRBV6-1 and J is TRBJ2-7; 7 nucleotides agree with TRBD2. The CDR3 runs 15 residues. The V gene's germline CDR1 is MNHNS and CDR2 SASEGT. V lost 5 bases to trimming and J lost 0 bases; unmatched junction nucleotides: 7. CDR3 protein: CASSKVRGFSYEQYF. CDR3 coding DNA: TGTGCCAGCAGTAAGGTGCGGGGGTTCTCCTACGAGCAGTACTTC.